This is a list of T cell receptor beta chains from one sample in a study of blood T cell repertoires in COVID-19. Using immunoSEQ multiplex PCR, the repertoire was profiled, and TCRdb retains in-frame clones only, with some absent. The data hold under 250,000 clones, with 85% observed a single time. The sample comprised peripheral blood. These receptors all stem from a woman aged 60 to 75 with active or convalescent COVID-19. Each CDR3 is given with its conserved first and last residue. The D gene is left open where the match is weak. For some rows the clone size is stated as once, few or many, or as a class when expanded; others skip it.

J gene	V gene	D gene	clone size	CDR3 protein	CDR3 DNA
TRBJ2-5	TRBV13	.	.	CASSGGARAQETQYF	TGTGCCAGCAGCGGAGGGGCTAGAGCCCAAGAGACCCAGTACTTC
TRBJ2-2	TRBV4-1	TRBD2	.	CASSQGPGLALSNTGELFF	TGCGCCAGCAGCCAAGGGCCGGGACTAGCCCTTTCGAACACCGGGGAGCTGTTTTTT
TRBJ2-3	TRBV11-3	.	.	CASSKDSSSTDTQYF	TGTGCCAGCAGCAAAGACAGCTCTAGCACAGATACGCAGTATTTT
TRBJ1-1	TRBV28	.	.	CASKAQGFWTEAFF	TGTGCCAGCAAAGCTCAGGGTTTCTGGACTGAAGCTTTCTTT
TRBJ2-2	TRBV4-2	.	.	CASSQGTWGDTGELFF	TGTGCCAGCAGCCAAGGGACCTGGGGGGACACCGGGGAGCTGTTTTTT
TRBJ2-2	TRBV6-5	TRBD2	.	CASSYLSSGSSGELFF	TGTGCCAGCAGTTACTTATCCAGCGGGAGTTCCGGGGAGCTGTTTTTT
TRBJ1-6	TRBV5-1	TRBD1	.	CASSLGAGQANSPLHF	TGCGCCAGCAGCCTGGGTGCGGGACAGGCGAATTCACCCCTCCACTTT
TRBJ1-5	TRBV5-6	.	.	CASSFGGLGKSNQPQHF	TGTGCCAGCAGCTTCGGGGGGCTAGGAAAGAGCAATCAGCCCCAGCATTTT
TRBJ1-1	TRBV5-1	.	.	CASSLVGEGTEAFF	TGCGCCAGCAGCTTGGTAGGGGAGGGCACTGAAGCTTTCTTT
TRBJ1-3	TRBV6-6	TRBD1	.	CASSYLQGTGNTIYF	TGTGCCAGCAGTTACTTACAGGGGACTGGAAACACCATATATTTT
TRBJ2-2	TRBV19	TRBD2	.	CASSSHGGGAGELFF	TGTGCCAGTAGTTCCCACGGCGGGGGGGCCGGGGAGCTGTTTTTT
TRBJ2-1	TRBV2	TRBD2	.	CASPLTSGAYNEQFF	TGTGCCAGCCCCTTAACTAGCGGAGCGTACAATGAGCAGTTCTTC
TRBJ2-5	TRBV7-9	TRBD2	.	CASSQGGTSGTQYF	TGTGCCAGCAGCCAGGGGGGGACTAGCGGGACCCAGTACTTC
TRBJ1-1	TRBV5-8	TRBD1	.	CASRLGQGNTEAFF	TGTGCCAGCAGACTGGGACAGGGGAACACTGAAGCTTTCTTT
TRBJ1-2	TRBV15	.	.	CATSRARNYGYTF	TGTGCCACCAGCAGAGCCCGTAACTATGGCTACACCTTC
TRBJ2-5	TRBV5-4	.	.	CASGAGGTQETQYF	TGTGCCAGCGGGGCCGGGGGAACACAAGAGACCCAGTACTTC
TRBJ1-3	TRBV10-3	TRBD1	many	CAIRTGVFPSGNTIYF	TGTGCCATCAGGACAGGGGTCTTCCCCTCTGGAAACACCATATATTTT
TRBJ2-1	TRBV10-2	TRBD2	.	CASSARGGATPSNEQFF	TGCGCCAGCAGTGCCCGCGGGGGGGCGACCCCAAGCAATGAGCAGTTCTTC
TRBJ1-2	TRBV5-1	.	.	CASSYARDLGVYGYTF	TGCGCCAGCAGCTATGCACGGGATCTTGGGGTCTATGGCTACACCTTC
TRBJ2-7	TRBV30	.	once	CAWSGGSYEQYF	TGTGCCTGGAGCGGAGGATCCTACGAGCAGTACTTC